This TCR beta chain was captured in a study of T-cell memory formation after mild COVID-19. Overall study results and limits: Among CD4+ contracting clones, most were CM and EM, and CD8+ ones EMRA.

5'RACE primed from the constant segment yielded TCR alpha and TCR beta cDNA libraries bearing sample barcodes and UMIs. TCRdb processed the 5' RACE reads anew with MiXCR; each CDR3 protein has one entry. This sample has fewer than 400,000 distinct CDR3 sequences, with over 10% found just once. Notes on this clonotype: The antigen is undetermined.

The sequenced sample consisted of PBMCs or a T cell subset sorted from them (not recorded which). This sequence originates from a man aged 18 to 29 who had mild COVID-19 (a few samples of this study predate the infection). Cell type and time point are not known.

CDR3 nucleotide sequence: TGCGCCAGCAGCTTTAGAACGCCAGCAGGGGGCTACACCGGGGAGCTGTTTTTT. Translated: CASSFRTPAGGYTGELFF. This chain uses TRBV5-1 with TRBJ2-2; 8 bases are shared with TRBD1. Germline trimming cut 2 bases from V and 3 bases from J; bases unmatched to any gene: 12. The germline CDR1 and CDR2 sequences are SGHRS and YFSETQ. The CDR3 is 18 residues long.